Reported below is one TCR beta chain. The antigen is unknown. These data belong to a study of Ad26.COV2.S vaccination and SARS-CoV-2 variants. Study-level background: Ad26.COV2.S arm of COV1001 included the donor. The vaccine Ad26.COV2.S was put into the muscle once, or twice with 56 days between.

Study results and caveats: Vaccinees and placebo recipients showed similar non-spike TCR breadth.

Using immunoSEQ multiplex PCR, the repertoire was profiled, and TCRdb retains in-frame clones only, with some absent. Of about 350,000 clones listed, 85% to 90% were seen once; the top ten hold about 5%. Documented treatment: 15 to 20 received Ad26.COV2.S at low or high dose, single or two shots; several received placebo; per-sample allocation not given. Material that was analyzed had been drawn on day 63 after the first vaccine or placebo injection. The donor was a Boston adult aged 18-55 years. CDR1 is LGHNA, CDR2 YNFKEQ, per germline. Trimming cost V 0 bases and J 4 bases, with 10 bases left between them. This CDR3 is 15 amino acids long.

Sequenced here: peripheral blood, sampled in a trial of Ad26.COV2.S vaccine versus placebo. This chain connects TRBV4-2 to TRBJ2-1; D call uncertain. The sequence derives from a person aged 18-65 years who received the Ad26.COV2.S COVID-19 vaccine or a placebo. This chain's CDR3 is CASSQDSPIYNEQFF. In DNA, the CDR3 is TGTGCCAGCAGCCAAGATAGCCCTATTTACAATGAGCAGTTCTTC.